This T cell receptor beta chain was captured in a study of beta chain features in type 1 diabetes. Broader study findings: These data did not resolve whether HLA type affects TCRB rearrangement. Among patients with Type 1 diabetes, TCRB CDR3s were moderately but significantly shorter in every one of the four CD4+ subsets. A cDNA-based sequencing approach could over-represent cells with high TCR expression.

CD4+ naive, central memory, regulatory and stem cell-like memory subsets were isolated by sorting on CD45RO/CCR7/CD25/CD127/CD95/CD27. For this clone: Antigen: not known.

Germline-derived CDR1 and CDR2 are SGHRS and YFSETQ. V lost 7 bases to trimming and J lost 5 bases; unmatched junction nucleotides: 14. The CDR3 is 16 amino acids. Reverse transcription of all isolated RNA meant that expressed TCRB transcripts were sequenced. Here immunoSEQ multiplex PCR was the method, and the copy in TCRdb shows in-frame clones only, minus some. The sample lists a few hundred thousand clones; 16% were seen once. The sample consisted of naive CD4+ T cells from blood. The clonotype was recovered from a man aged 25 to 40 with type 1 diabetes. The V call is TRBV5-1, the J call TRBJ2-7; 11 positions agree with TRBD2. The CDR3 loop is CASPSGLAGGTNEQYF. DNA for the CDR3: TGCGCCAGCCCCTCGGGCCTAGCGGGAGGAACCAACGAGCAGTACTTC.